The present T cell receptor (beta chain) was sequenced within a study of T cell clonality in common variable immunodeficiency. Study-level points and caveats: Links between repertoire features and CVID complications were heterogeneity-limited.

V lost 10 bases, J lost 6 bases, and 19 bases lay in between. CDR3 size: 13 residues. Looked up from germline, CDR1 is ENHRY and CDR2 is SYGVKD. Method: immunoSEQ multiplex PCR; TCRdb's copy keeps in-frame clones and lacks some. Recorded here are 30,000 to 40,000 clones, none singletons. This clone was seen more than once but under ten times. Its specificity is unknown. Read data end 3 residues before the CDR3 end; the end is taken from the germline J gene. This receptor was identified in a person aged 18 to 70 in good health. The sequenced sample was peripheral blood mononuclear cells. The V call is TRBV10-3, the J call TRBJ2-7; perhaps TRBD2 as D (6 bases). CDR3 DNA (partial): TGTGCCACTTGCCGGGACTGCCCCTTCGAG. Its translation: CATCRDCPFE. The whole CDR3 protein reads CATCRDCPFEQYF.